The rows below give T cell receptor beta chains drawn from one sample of a study of CD8+CD57+ T cells in acquired aplastic anemia. One entry per CDR3 protein, called by TCRdb with MiXCR from the reads. The sample lists about 160,000 distinct CDR3 sequences, 71% occurring once. The material sequenced was sorted CD4+, CD8+, or CD8+CD57+ T cells (not recorded which) from PBMCs. These TCRs come from a human donor with aplastic anemia. Both conserved end residues are part of each CDR3. The D gene is left open where the match is weak. Part of the rows lack a size; the others show once, few, many or a class for expanded clones.

TRBV9	NA	TRBJ2-5	NA	TGTGCCAGCAGCGTAGCGGGGGGCGGGGAGACCCAGTACTTC	CASSVAGGGETQYF
TRBV10-2	NA	TRBJ2-1	TRBD2	TGCGCCAGCAGTGTAGTAGCGGGAGCGTACAATGAGCAGTTCTTC	CASSVVAGAYNEQFF
TRBV20-1	NA	TRBJ2-3	TRBD2	TGCAGTGCTAGTGACCCGCGGGGGGCCACAGATACGCAGTATTTT	CSASDPRGATDTQYF
TRBV20-1	NA	TRBJ2-3	NA	TGCAGTGCCCGATCGTATACGCAGTATTTT	CSARSYTQYF
TRBV27	many	TRBJ1-2	NA	TGTGCCAGCAGTTTGTTCGGGCAGGGCTTGGATGGCTACACCTTC	CASSLFGQGLDGYTF
TRBV20-1	NA	TRBJ2-3	NA	TGCAGTGCTAGAGGCGGAATCCGCACAGATACGCAGTATTTT	CSARGGIRTDTQYF
TRBV19	NA	TRBJ2-7	NA	TGTGCCAGTAGTGGGGGCCTAGCGGTTTTCTACGAGCAGTACTTC	CASSGGLAVFYEQYF
TRBV4-1	NA	TRBJ1-5	NA	TGCGCCAGCAGCCAAGATCGGGGGGGCGCCGAGACCCAGCATTTT	CASSQDRGGAETQHF
TRBV11-2	many	TRBJ2-7	NA	TGTGCCAGCAGCTCCACCCCCTCAGGGGTCCACGAGCAGTACTTC	CASSSTPSGVHEQYF
TRBV6-2/TRBV6-3	many	TRBJ1-5	NA	TGTGCCAGCAGTTACGAGGGAGGGGTGCAGCCCCAGCATTTT	CASSYEGGVQPQHF
TRBV29-1	NA	TRBJ1-1	NA	TGCAGCGTTGTTGAAACAGCGAACACTGAAGCTTTCTTT	CSVVETANTEAFF
TRBV7-9	NA	TRBJ2-7	NA	TGTGCCAGCAGCGCAACAGGGCTGCCGGACGAGCAGTACTTC	CASSATGLPDEQYF
TRBV9	NA	TRBJ2-5	NA	TGTGCCAGCAGCGTAGGGGGACAAGAGACCCAGTACTTC	CASSVGGQETQYF
TRBV15	NA	TRBJ1-3	NA	TGTGCCACCAGCAGAGAATGGGGATCCGGAAACACCATATATTTT	CATSREWGSGNTIYF
TRBV19	NA	TRBJ2-7	NA	TGTGCCAGTAGTATCGGAGGGCCCGAGCAGTACTTC	CASSIGGPEQYF
TRBV7-2	NA	TRBJ2-1	NA	TGTGCCATCAGTGAGTCGGGCGGGACCTCCTACAATGAGCAGTTCTTC	CAISESGGTSYNEQFF
TRBV4-3	few	TRBJ2-5	NA	TGCGCCAGCAGCCAGGATGACTACGGAGAACGAAGAGAGACCCAGTACTTC	CASSQDDYGERRETQYF
TRBV2	NA	TRBJ2-5	NA	TGTGCCAGCGGGAGGCAGCAAGAGACCCAGTACTTC	CASGRQQETQYF
TRBV7-8	NA	TRBJ2-5	NA	TGTGCCAGCAAGCCGAGTGGTAGGCTAGAGACCCAGTACTTC	CASKPSGRLETQYF
TRBV7-3	NA	TRBJ2-1	NA	TGTGCCAGCAGTTCTAACAGGGCAGGGGAGCAGTTCTTC	CASSSNRAGEQFF
TRBV7-4	NA	TRBJ1-2	NA	TGTGCCAGCAGCTTAGCGTCGATTGACTACACCTTC	CASSLASIDYTF
TRBV24-1	NA	TRBJ1-4	NA	TGTGCCACCAGTGATCCTGGTAATGGAAAACTGTTTTTT	CATSDPGNGKLFF
TRBV7-9	NA	TRBJ2-5	TRBD1	TGTGCCAGCAGCTTCCCCACAGGGGGCATTGGGGAGACCCAGTACTTC	CASSFPTGGIGETQYF
TRBV10-3	NA	TRBJ1-1	TRBD1	TGTGCCATCAGCCCTTCACAGGGGGCGAAGTTAAGGGAAGCTTTCTTT	CAISPSQGAKLREAFF
TRBV20-1	NA	TRBJ1-2	NA	TGCAGTGCTAGGGTGGTACAGGTCAATGGCTACACCTTC	CSARVVQVNGYTF
TRBV2	NA	TRBJ2-1	NA	TGTGCCAGCAGTGAAGTGGTCAGGGTGCATGAGCAGTTCTTC	CASSEVVRVHEQFF
TRBV25-1	NA	TRBJ1-5	NA	TGTGCCAGCAGTGAATATAGCGGTCAGCCCCAGCATTTT	CASSEYSGQPQHF
TRBV29-1	NA	TRBJ2-3	TRBD1	TGCAGCGTCACGGGACAGGGGAGAGCAGATACGCAGTATTTT	CSVTGQGRADTQYF
TRBV5-1	NA	TRBJ2-6	TRBD1	TGCGCCAGCAGCACAGGGGGCGCGGGGGCCAACGTCCTGACTTTC	CASSTGGAGANVLTF
TRBV10-2	NA	TRBJ1-5	NA	TGCGCCAGCAGTGAATTACAGGGTGACGATCAGCCCCAGCATTTT	CASSELQGDDQPQHF
TRBV9	NA	TRBJ2-5	NA	TGTGCCAGCAGCGTAGGTGGGGGGGGCCAGGAGACCCAGTACTTC	CASSVGGGGQETQYF
TRBV24-1	NA	TRBJ1-2	NA	TGTGCCACCAGTGCCGTAGGGGGGATGAGCCAGGGAGGGAACTATGGCTACACCTTC	CATSAVGGMSQGGNYGYTF
TRBV29-1	NA	TRBJ2-3	NA	TGCAGCGTTGAAGAAAGGAGGACAGATACGCAGTATTTT	CSVEERRTDTQYF
TRBV29-1	NA	TRBJ1-3	NA	TGCAGCGTTGAGTCCGGGCCTGGAAACACCATATATTTT	CSVESGPGNTIYF
TRBV29-1	few	TRBJ1-5	NA	TGCAGCGTTGAACTAGGTAGCAATCAGCCCCAGCATTTT	CSVELGSNQPQHF
TRBV29-1	few	TRBJ2-7	TRBD2	TGCAGCGTTGAGGGAGGGGAAGGGCAGTACTTC	CSVEGGEGQYF
TRBV7-9	many	TRBJ2-5	TRBD2	TGTGCCATCAGCTTTCTTGCGGGAGGAGAGACCCAGTACTTC	CAISFLAGGETQYF
TRBV7-2	medium-sized	TRBJ1-1	NA	TGTGCCAGCAGCTCAGACAGTGGGAACACTGAAGCTTTCTTT	CASSSDSGNTEAFF
TRBV15	NA	TRBJ1-1	TRBD1	TGTGCCACCAGCAGAGATTCCCCAAAATGGGACAGGGCTGACCGTTGGACTGAAGCTTTCTTT	CATSRDSPKWDRADRWTEAFF
TRBV15	NA	TRBJ2-7	NA	TGTGCCACCAGCAGCGAACCTACCTACGAGCAGTACTTC	CATSSEPTYEQYF
TRBV29-1	NA	TRBJ1-5	TRBD1	TGCAGCGCTGGGACAGGGCTCGATCAGCCCCAGCATTTT	CSAGTGLDQPQHF
TRBV12-3/TRBV12-4	NA	TRBJ2-7	TRBD1	TGTGCCAGCAGTTTCGGCGGGGGACAGGGTTACGAGCAGTACTTC	CASSFGGGQGYEQYF
TRBV7-2	NA	TRBJ2-7	NA	TGTGCCAGCAGTTACCGAGGGGAGGACTACGAGCAGTACTTC	CASSYRGEDYEQYF
TRBV5-6	NA	TRBJ2-7	NA	TGTGCCAGCAGCCCGAACACGGGTTACGAGCAGTACTTC	CASSPNTGYEQYF
TRBV20-1	few	TRBJ2-7	NA	TGCAGTGCTAGAGGGCAGGTGACCTACGAGCAGTACTTC	CSARGQVTYEQYF
TRBV29-1	NA	TRBJ2-2	TRBD1	TGCAGCGTTGATGCTACAGGGGGCACCGGGGAGCTGTTTTTT	CSVDATGGTGELFF
TRBV7-8	NA	TRBJ2-5	TRBD1	TGTGCCAGCAGCCCTCAGACAGGGGGCCCAGAGACCCAGTACTTC	CASSPQTGGPETQYF
TRBV7-8	few	TRBJ2-1	NA	TGTGCCAGCAGTTCTCAGTGGTTGCGCAATGAGCAGTTCTTC	CASSSQWLRNEQFF